One sample yielded the 22 T cell receptor beta chains listed below, sequenced in a study of cytomegalovirus exposure and HLA in healthy donors. Researchers ran the PCR with 60 Vbeta and 13 Jbeta primers. The table came from immunoSEQ multiplex PCR; TCRdb's copy has only in-frame clones and leaves some out. The sample contains 200,000 or so clones, 70% to 85% of which appear only once. The specimen was PBMCs. These receptors all stem from a boy younger than 10 in good health and CMV-seronegative.

The V call is TRBV5-1, the J call TRBJ2-3; tentative D call: TRBD1 (6 bases). CDR3 length: 17 amino acids. With 4 bases removed from V and 0 bases from J, the gap between germline ends came to 18 bases. Germline V lookup: CDR1 SGHRS, CDR2 YFSETQ. As DNA, the CDR3 is TGCGCCAGCAGCCCTGGCGTCGGACAGCCTAGCACAGATACGCAGTATTTT. Residues: CASSPGVGQPSTDTQYF.

This clone has a handful of counts. The gene calls are TRBV29-1 and TRBJ2-3; tentative D call: TRBD1 (6 bases). The germline V gene encodes CDR1 SQVTM and CDR2 ANQGSEA. The ends were cut back, 5 bases at V and 3 bases at J, with 12 bases in the middle. This CDR3 contains 13 residues. Here the CDR3 DNA reads TGCAGCGTTCTCACACAGGGAACAGATACGCAGTATTTT. Its protein product is CSVLTQGTDTQYF.

The chain uses TRBV7-9 and TRBJ1-2; D remains ambiguous. This CDR3 is built from 10 residues. Deletions cut 5 bases from V and 7 bases from J, with 5 bases between. CDR1 SEHNR and CDR2 FQNEAQ come from the germline V gene (reference sequence). As DNA, the CDR3 is TGTGCCAGCAGCCCCTCTGGCTACACCTTC. This translates into CASSPSGYTF.

This clone has only one observation. The V call is TRBV7-9, the J call TRBJ2-1; TRBD2 agrees at 8 bases. V lost 4 bases and J lost 7; bases outside the gene matches: 12. From germline, CDR1 is SEHNR and CDR2 FQNEAQ (reference sequence). This CDR3 region has 16 residues. The CDR3 is CASSSSRHGGGNEQFF. The DNA for the CDR3 is TGTGCCAGCAGCTCCTCACGTCACGGGGGGGGGAATGAGCAGTTCTTC.

V and J are TRBV6-5 and TRBJ2-7, with TRBD2 matching 14 bases. This CDR3 spans 15 amino acids. CDR1 is MNHEY and CDR2 is SVGAGI in the germline V gene. The J segment lost 2 bases and the V segment lost 6 bases, leaving 3 bases of the junction unmatched. CDR3 bases: TGTGCCAGCAGCGGACTAGCGGGGGGAGCCTACGAGCAGTACTTC. Encoded protein: CASSGLAGGAYEQYF.

V is TRBV7-9 and J is TRBJ2-5; 15 bases are a match to TRBD2. The J call may be faulty, since TRBJ2-7 better matches the DNA end. Germline V gene sequence: CDR1 SEHNR, CDR2 FQNEAQ (reference sequence). CDR3 length: 17 amino acids. As DNA, the CDR3 is TGTGCCAGCAGCTTCGATGGGACTAGCGGGGGGAGGAACGAGCAGTACTTC. It yields the protein CASSFDGTSGGRNEQYF.

The chain links TRBV28 to TRBJ1-1; 8 nucleotides line up with TRBD1. The CDR3 has 14 residues. Germline V gives CDR1 MDHEN, CDR2 SYDVKM. J gave up 4 bases and V 5 bases, and 6 bases lay outside the gene matches. CDR3 DNA sequence: TGTGCCAGCAGTGCAGGGGGCTCCGTCACTGAAGCTTTCTTT. It translates to CASSAGGSVTEAFF.

This clone was seen only once. The J gene is TRBJ1-4, the V gene TRBV10-3; D is ambiguous. Germline values: CDR1 ENHRY, CDR2 SYGVKD. Trimming stripped 3 bases from V and 8 bases from J, with 13 bases between. This CDR3 is 14 amino acids long. CDR3: CAISDKGPGEKLFF. CDR3 sequence (DNA): TGTGCCATCAGTGACAAAGGGCCGGGAGAAAAACTGTTTTTT.

The chain links TRBV11-2 to TRBJ2-2; 7 bases are a match to TRBD2. J gave up 5 bases and V 5 bases, and 5 bases lay outside the gene matches. The CDR3 contains 14 residues. Germline assignment: CDR1 SGHAT and CDR2 FQNNGV. The CDR3 DNA reads TGTGCCAGCAGCCTCGGGCGGGGGACCGGGGAGCTGTTTTTT. This codes for CASSLGRGTGELFF.

The J gene is TRBJ1-6, the V gene TRBV2; tentatively, D is TRBD1 (5 bases). Trimming took off 7 bases at V and 6 bases at J, with 10 bases between the two ends. Germline V lookup: CDR1 SNHLY, CDR2 FYNNEI. This CDR3 contains 13 residues. The CDR3 DNA sequence: TGTGCCAGCACGACAGACGTTAATTCACCCCTCCACTTT. It yields the protein CASTTDVNSPLHF.

This sequence joins TRBV19 and TRBJ2-3; possible D gene TRBD2, 5 bases. V lost 6 bases and J lost 4, with 11 bases in between. There are 13 residues in the CDR3. Germline V gene sequence: CDR1 LNHDA, CDR2 SQIVND (reference sequence). For the CDR3, the DNA is TGTGCCAGTAGCCCGGGGATTGCAGATACGCAGTATTTT. Protein product: CASSPGIADTQYF.

This clone occurred once. The CDR3 region is CASSQSLTSGGAYEQYF. CDR3 nucleotides: TGCGCCAGCAGCCAATCCCTGACTAGCGGGGGAGCCTACGAGCAGTACTTC. The V and J genes are TRBV4-3 and TRBJ2-7; 12 bases match TRBD2. With 2 bases clipped from V and 2 bases from J, the junction kept 7 bases outside the gene matches. Germline CDR1 and CDR2: LGHNA and YSLEER. This CDR3 has 17 amino acids.

There are a few counts of this clone. This rearrangement joins TRBV7-9 to TRBJ1-3; no definite D call. V gave up 3 bases and J gave up 0 bases, with 15 bases separating them. This CDR3 is 17 amino acids long. The V gene's germline CDR1 is SEHNR and CDR2 FQNEAQ (reference sequence). The DNA for the CDR3 is TGTGCCAGCAGCTTGATTCTGGTGACTTCCTCTGGAAACACCATATATTTT. It translates to CASSLILVTSSGNTIYF. The full variable domain, its missing parts supplied by reference TRBV7-9 and TRBJ1-3, is DTGVSQNPRHKITKRGQNVTFRCDPISEHNRLYWYRQTLGQGPEFLTYFQNEAQLEKSRLLSDRFSAERPKGSFSTLEIQRTEQGDSAMYLCASSLILVTSSGNTIYFGEGSWLTVV.

This chain connects TRBV4-1 to TRBJ2-2; 7 nucleotides line up with TRBD2. The length of the CDR3 is 16 residues. The germline V gene encodes CDR1 MGHRA and CDR2 YSYEKL. Trimming removed 3 bases from V and 7 bases from J; junction bases left unmatched: 11. The CDR3 loop is CASSHFGRGENGELFF. CDR3 DNA sequence: TGCGCCAGCAGCCACTTCGGCCGGGGGGAGAACGGGGAGCTGTTTTTT.

This clone showed up just once. The chain has TRBV7-6 and TRBJ2-3; TRBD1 is a possible D gene (6 bases). This CDR3 spans 13 amino acids. V was shortened by 0 bases and J by 6 bases, with 7 bases between the two germline ends. From germline, CDR1 is SGHVS and CDR2 FNYEAQ. CDR3 loop: CASSLAGGDTQYF. DNA for the CDR3: TGTGCCAGCAGCTTAGCAGGGGGTGATACGCAGTATTTT.

V gene TRBV4-1 combines with J gene TRBJ2-7; TRBD1 is a possible D gene (6 bases). V shed 0 bases and J shed 4 bases, with 13 bases lying between them. The CDR3 is made up of 15 amino acids. In germline, CDR1 is MGHRA, CDR2 YSYEKL. CDR3 sequence reads: CASSQDGQPPYEQYF. The CDR3 region has the DNA TGCGCCAGCAGCCAAGACGGACAGCCGCCTTACGAGCAGTACTTC.

This chain connects TRBV5-6 to TRBJ1-2, with 7 nucleotides matching TRBD1. V lost 7 bases to trimming and J lost 8 bases; unmatched junction nucleotides: 8. The germline V gene encodes CDR1 SGHDT and CDR2 YYEEEE. This CDR3 is 12 amino acids long. CDR3 nucleotide sequence: TGTGCCAGCTCCGGGACAGACGGCGGCTACACCTTC. Its translation: CASSGTDGGYTF.

This chain links TRBV6-6 with TRBJ2-3; 8 bases map to TRBD2. The CDR3 has 16 amino acids. CDR1 MNHNY and CDR2 SVGAGI come from the germline V gene (reference sequence). The trim removed 0 bases at V and 1 base at J, leaving 3 bases unmatched. CDR3 in amino acids: CASSYSRRGGTDTQYF. Here the CDR3 DNA reads TGTGCCAGCAGTTACTCGAGGCGGGGGGGCACAGATACGCAGTATTTT.

This clone was observed a few times. The chain uses TRBV6-1 and TRBJ2-3, with D possibly matching TRBD1 (6 bases). The CDR3 is 17 residues long. Germline V CDR1 and CDR2: MNHNS, SASEGT. Trimming removed 1 base at V and 1 base at J, with 15 bases between. CDR3 amino acids: CASSEDYSGVGTDTQYF. CDR3 bases: TGTGCCAGCAGTGAAGACTACTCAGGGGTCGGCACAGATACGCAGTATTTT.

The chain employs TRBV18 and TRBJ1-1; 7 bases agree with TRBD1. V lost 4 bases, J lost 4 bases, and 6 bases stayed unmatched. The CDR3 contains 14 residues. The germline CDR1 and CDR2 sequences are KGHSH and LQKENI. CDR3 sequence reads: CASSLGQLATEAFF. The CDR3 DNA sequence: TGTGCCAGCTCACTGGGACAGCTGGCCACTGAAGCTTTCTTT.

The chain employs TRBV7-9 and TRBJ1-4; no reliable D call. V was trimmed by 3 bases and J by 16 bases, leaving 18 bases between them. Germline lookup yields CDR1 SEHNR and CDR2 FQNEAQ (reference sequence). The CDR3 is 13 amino acids. The CDR3 spells CASSLSGYGLWFF. DNA of the CDR3: TGTGCCAGCAGCTTGAGTGGATATGGGCTCTGGTTTTTT.

The rearrangement links TRBV30 to TRBJ2-5, with D unresolved. The germline CDR1 and CDR2 sequences are GTSNPN and SVGIG (reference sequence). V was cut by 0 bases and J by 5 bases, with 4 bases left in between. The CDR3 is made up of 11 amino acids. The CDR3 loop reads CAWSVSETQYF. CDR3 nucleotide sequence: TGTGCCTGGAGTGTATCGGAGACCCAGTACTTC.